This T cell receptor (beta chain) originates from a study of CXCR3-negative and CXCR3-positive naive CD8 T cells. Overall study findings and caveats: For naive cells, CXCR3-negative and CXCR3-positive subsets had similar TRBV-TRBJ usage; for memory cells, usage differed.

Libraries of TRB cDNA were made by 5' RACE and carried UMIs. After re-calling the 5' RACE reads, TCRdb lists one entry per CDR3 protein, DNA absent. Recorded for this sample: about 43,000 distinct CDR3 sequences. Triplicates of a few hundred thousand cells were sorted from each CD8+ T cell subset. About this clonotype: As yet, its antigen is unknown.

The CDR3 runs 13 residues. Germline values: CDR1 SGHTA, CDR2 FQGNSA. The chain combines TRBV7-2 with TRBJ2-7; without DNA, the TCRdb call of TRBD1 cannot be checked. Sequenced sample: memory CD8+ T cells from blood. This sequence was found in a human donor in good health. Some clones in this sample may be carry-over from other donors' samples. This chain's CDR3 is CASSLVERGEQYF.